The 17 T cell receptor beta chains below were found in one sample sequenced in a study of cytomegalovirus exposure and HLA in healthy donors. Researchers ran the PCR with 60 Vbeta and 13 Jbeta primers. Clones were sequenced by immunoSEQ multiplex PCR, and TCRdb holds only the in-frame ones, with some missing. The sample features about 74,000 clones, with around 7.2% in its top ten. Sequencing was performed on PBMCs. Receptor source: a female donor in good health and CMV-seropositive.

The chain has TRBV5-4 and TRBJ2-2; 9 bases fit TRBD2. The germline V gene encodes CDR1 SGHNT and CDR2 YYREEE (reference sequence). V was pared by 3 bases and J by 3 bases, with 6 bases of the junction left unmatched. The CDR3 is 16 amino acids. The CDR3 reads CASSSPQRGDTGELFF. In DNA form, the CDR3 reads TGTGCCAGCAGCTCCCCGCAGCGGGGGGACACCGGGGAGCTGTTTTTT.

The chain is built from TRBV5-4 and TRBJ1-2; a possible D gene is TRBD1 (5 bases). V shed 0 bases and J shed 3 bases, with 6 bases lying between them. This CDR3 comprises 13 residues. Per the germline V gene, CDR1 is SGHNT and CDR2 is YYREEE (reference sequence). The DNA for the CDR3 is TGTGCCAGCAGCTTGGGACAGTACTATGGCTACACCTTC. This sequence encodes CASSLGQYYGYTF.

The chain employs TRBV30 and TRBJ2-1; D is ambiguous. The CDR3 sequence is 13 residues long. CDR1 is GTSNPN and CDR2 is SVGIG in the germline V gene (reference sequence). With 2 bases removed from V and 4 bases from J, the gap between germline ends came to 9 bases. This CDR3 reads CAWSPRPYNEQFF. CDR3 sequence (DNA): TGTGCCTGGAGTCCTAGACCATACAATGAGCAGTTCTTC. Filled out from reference TRBV30 and TRBJ2-1, the complete variable domain reads SQTIHQWPATLVQPVGSPLSLECTVEGTSNPNLYWYRQAAGRGLQLLFYSVGIGQISSEVPQNLSASRPQDRQFILSSKKLLLSDSGFYLCAWSPRPYNEQFFGPGTRLTVL.

The J gene is TRBJ2-7, the V gene TRBV7-2, with a possible D match to TRBD2 (5 bases). The V end was cut by 1 base, the J end by 4 bases, with 17 bases between. This CDR3 is 16 amino acids long. Looked up from germline, CDR1 is SGHTA and CDR2 is FQGNSA. CDR3: CASSLEIQAGSYEQYF. In DNA form, the CDR3 reads TGTGCCAGCAGCTTAGAAATCCAGGCGGGCAGTTACGAGCAGTACTTC. Based on the CDR3 plus reference TRBV7-2 and TRBJ2-7, the full variable domain is GAGVSQSPSNKVTEKGKDVELRCDPISGHTALYWYRQSLGQGLEFLIYFQGNSAPDKSGLPSDRFSAERTGGSVSTLTIQRTQQEDSAVYLCASSLEIQAGSYEQYFGPGTRLTVT.

The genes are TRBV13 and TRBJ2-7; D gene ambiguous. This CDR3 region has 12 residues. V was clipped by 4 bases and J by 4 bases, with 8 bases between them. Germline lookup yields CDR1 PRHDT and CDR2 FYEKMQ (reference sequence). CDR3 in amino acids: CASSSFPYEQYF. The CDR3 region has the DNA TGTGCCAGCAGCTCCTTTCCGTACGAGCAGTACTTC.

The rearrangement joins TRBV18 to TRBJ2-5, with TRBD2 identical over 9 bases. V lost 1 base and J lost 4; bases outside the gene matches: 16. The V gene's germline CDR1 is KGHSH and CDR2 LQKENI. CDR3 length: 19 amino acids. The DNA of the CDR3 is TGTGCCAGCTCACCACTCGGTTTACGCAGGGGTAGCGGGAGAGAGACCCAGTACTTC. Its translation: CASSPLGLRRGSGRETQYF.

The rearrangement joins TRBV9 to TRBJ2-1; D might be TRBD1 (5 bases). CDR1 is SGDLS and CDR2 is YYNGEE in the germline V gene. The germline V and J ends were trimmed by 3 bases and 0 bases, with 10 bases remaining between them. This CDR3 spans 15 amino acids. CDR3 sequence (DNA): TGTGCCAGCAGCGCACAGGCGTTCTCCTACAATGAGCAGTTCTTC. It translates to CASSAQAFSYNEQFF.

The chain carries TRBV6-5 and TRBJ2-7, with D unresolved. Trimming took off 3 bases at V and 6 bases at J, with 12 bases between the two ends. CDR3 length: 13 residues. In germline, CDR1 is MNHEY, CDR2 SVGAGI. The CDR3 loop reads CASSYRRLGEQYF. DNA for the CDR3: TGTGCCAGCAGTTATAGGCGGTTGGGCGAGCAGTACTTC.

The chain combines TRBV7-6 with TRBJ2-1, with D tentatively TRBD2 (5 bases). This CDR3 comprises 12 residues. Trimming took off 1 base at V and 8 bases at J, with 6 bases between the two ends. Germline V CDR1 and CDR2: SGHVS, FNYEAQ. CDR3 loop: CASSLGGHEQFF. For the CDR3, the DNA is TGTGCCAGCAGCTTAGGAGGGCATGAGCAGTTCTTC.

This chain connects TRBV29-1 to TRBJ1-2, with 9 positions matching TRBD1. The CDR3 has 13 amino acids. Germline values: CDR1 SQVTM, CDR2 ANQGSEA. Germline trimming cut 6 bases from V and 6 bases from J; bases unmatched to any gene: 8. CDR3 amino acids: CSVILDRGDGYTF. CDR3 DNA: TGCAGCGTCATCCTCGACAGGGGGGATGGCTACACCTTC.

The V and J genes are TRBV7-3 and TRBJ2-5; D uncertain. The CDR3 length is 15 residues. CDR1 and CDR2 from the germline V gene are SGHTA and FQGTGA. The germline V and J ends were trimmed by 0 bases and 5 bases, with 13 bases remaining between them. In DNA, the CDR3 is TGTGCCAGCAGCTTAACGTTAAATGCCGGGGAGACCCAGTACTTC. Its translation: CASSLTLNAGETQYF.

The rearrangement uses TRBV28 and TRBJ2-1; the match to TRBD2 covers 9 bases. The V gene's germline CDR1 is MDHEN and CDR2 SYDVKM. With 6 bases clipped from V and 5 bases from J, the junction kept 8 bases outside the gene matches. The CDR3 totals 15 residues. The CDR3 reads CASRAGTSTDNEQFF. As DNA, the CDR3 is TGTGCCAGCAGGGCCGGGACTAGCACTGACAATGAGCAGTTCTTC.

The V and J genes are TRBV28 and TRBJ1-3; D might be TRBD1 (6 bases). V shed 5 bases and J shed 5 bases, with 19 bases lying between them. This CDR3 is 16 amino acids long. CDR1 and CDR2 from the germline V gene are MDHEN and SYDVKM. The DNA for the CDR3 is TGTGCCAGCAGTCCTACACAGGGACTAGGACGAAACACCATATATTTT. Translating gives CASSPTQGLGRNTIYF.

The CDR3 DNA sequence: TGTGCCAGCAGTCCCCACGACAGGCCACTCTATGGCTACACCTTC. Translation gives CASSPHDRPLYGYTF. This chain uses TRBV27 with TRBJ1-2, with D perhaps matching TRBD1 (6 bases). In germline, CDR1 is MNHEY, CDR2 SMNVEV (reference sequence). The CDR3 totals 15 residues. Trimming left V 5 bases short and J 4 bases short, with 17 bases between.

V is TRBV4-1 and J is TRBJ2-2; 14 bases match TRBD2. The CDR3 is 21 amino acids. CDR1 and CDR2 (germline): MGHRA, YSYEKL. The ends lost 3 bases at V and 0 bases at J; junction bases unmatched: 12. The CDR3 nucleotides read TGCGCCAGCAGCCAGAAGGTGCCGGGGACTAGCGGGAGCGCGAACACCGGGGAGCTGTTTTTT. Its protein product is CASSQKVPGTSGSANTGELFF.

The rearrangement uses TRBV2 and TRBJ2-1; D is unresolved. Germline V gives CDR1 SNHLY, CDR2 FYNNEI. This CDR3 contains 11 residues. V lost 7 bases, J lost 7 bases, and 8 bases lay in between. The CDR3 reads CASNSLNEQFF. In nucleotides, the CDR3 is TGTGCCAGCAATAGCTTAAATGAGCAGTTCTTC.

The chain employs TRBV16 and TRBJ1-5, with unresolved D. The germline V gene has CDR1 KGHSY and CDR2 FQNENV. This CDR3 contains 15 residues. Trimming removed 0 bases from V and 1 base from J, with 7 bases in between. The CDR3 sequence: CASSQSGQSNQPQHF. The CDR3 DNA sequence: TGTGCCAGCAGCCAATCGGGCCAGAGCAATCAGCCCCAGCATTTT.